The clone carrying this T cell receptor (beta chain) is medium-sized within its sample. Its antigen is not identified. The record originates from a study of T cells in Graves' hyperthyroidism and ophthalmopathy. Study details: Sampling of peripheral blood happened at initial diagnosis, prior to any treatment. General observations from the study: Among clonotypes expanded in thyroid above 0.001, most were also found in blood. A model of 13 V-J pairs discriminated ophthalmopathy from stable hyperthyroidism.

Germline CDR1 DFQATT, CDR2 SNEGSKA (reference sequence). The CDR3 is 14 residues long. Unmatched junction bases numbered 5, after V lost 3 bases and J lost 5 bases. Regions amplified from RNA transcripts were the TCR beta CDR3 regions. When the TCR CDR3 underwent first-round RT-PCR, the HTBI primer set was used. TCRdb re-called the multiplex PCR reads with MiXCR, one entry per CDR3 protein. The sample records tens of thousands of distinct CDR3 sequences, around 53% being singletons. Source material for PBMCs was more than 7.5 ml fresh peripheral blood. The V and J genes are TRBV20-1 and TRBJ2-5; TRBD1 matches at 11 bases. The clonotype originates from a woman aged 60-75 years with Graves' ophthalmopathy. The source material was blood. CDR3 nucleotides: TGCAGTGCTAGGGTGGACAGGGGGCAGGAGACCCAGTACTTC. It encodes CSARVDRGQETQYF.